This T cell receptor (beta chain) appears in the sequencing data of a study of blood T cell repertoires in COVID-19. This CDR3 has 16 amino acids. Germline loops: CDR1 SGHAT, CDR2 FQNNGV. Trimming cost V 5 bases and J 10 bases; bases outside gene matches: 14. Some clones are missing from TCRdb's copy, which holds only in-frame ones; the method was immunoSEQ multiplex PCR. Counted here are approximately 90,000 clones, around 87% occurring once; the ten biggest clones make up approximately 7.4%. This receptor was taken from a human donor with acute or convalescent COVID-19. The donor label of this sample is uncertain. Sequencing used peripheral blood. The chain recombines TRBV11-2 with TRBJ1-6; 7 bases map to TRBD1. CDR3 residues: CASSTRGRTGVSPLHF. The CDR3 region has the DNA TGTGCCAGCAGCACCCGGGGCCGAACAGGGGTCTCACCCCTCCACTTT.